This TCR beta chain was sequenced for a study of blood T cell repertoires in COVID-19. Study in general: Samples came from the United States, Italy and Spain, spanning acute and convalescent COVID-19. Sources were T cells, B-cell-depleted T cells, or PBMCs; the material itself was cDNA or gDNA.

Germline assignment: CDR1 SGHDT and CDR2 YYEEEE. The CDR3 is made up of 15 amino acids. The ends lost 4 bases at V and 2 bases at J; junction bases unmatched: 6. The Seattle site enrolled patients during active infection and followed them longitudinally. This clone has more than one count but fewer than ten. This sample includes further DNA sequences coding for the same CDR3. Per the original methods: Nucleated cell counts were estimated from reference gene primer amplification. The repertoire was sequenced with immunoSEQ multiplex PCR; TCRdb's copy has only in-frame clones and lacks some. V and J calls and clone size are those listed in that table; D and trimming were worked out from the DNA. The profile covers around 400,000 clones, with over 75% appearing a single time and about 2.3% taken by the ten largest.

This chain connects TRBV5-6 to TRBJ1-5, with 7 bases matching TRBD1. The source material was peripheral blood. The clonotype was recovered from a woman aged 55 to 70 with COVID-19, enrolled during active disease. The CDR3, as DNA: TGTGCCAGCAGCCTAAGAACAGGGGGCAATCAGCCCCAGCATTTT. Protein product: CASSLRTGGNQPQHF. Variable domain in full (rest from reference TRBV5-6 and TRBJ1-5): DAGVTQSPTHLIKTRGQQVTLRCSPKSGHDTVSWYQQALGQGPQFIFQYYEEEERQRGNFPDRFSGHQFPNYSSELNVNALLLGDSALYLCASSLRTGGNQPQHFGDGTRLSIL.